These 8 T cell receptor beta chains originate from one sample sequenced in a study of PD-1 blockade in classical Hodgkin lymphoma. The data were produced by immunoSEQ multiplex PCR, yet TCRdb's version contains in-frame clones alone and is incomplete. The table includes about 100,000 clones, approximately 88% detected once. Each of the patients experienced relapse following autologous stem cell transplantation, and their brentuximab vedotin exposure differed. The specimen was peripheral blood mononuclear cells (PBMCs), collected at baseline. These receptors came from a human donor with classical Hodgkin lymphoma.

V is TRBV9 and J is TRBJ1-5; D not certain. The CDR3 is 16 amino acids. Germline CDR1 and CDR2: SGDLS and YYNGEE. The V and J ends lost 0 bases and 5 bases respectively, with 15 bases between them. The CDR3 nucleotides read TGTGCCAGCAGCGTAGGGGCAACCCCCAGAGATCAGCCCCAGCATTTT. Amino acid sequence: CASSVGATPRDQPQHF.

This clone was observed a few times. V is TRBV7-9 and J is TRBJ2-7; 8 bases agree with TRBD1. Germline values: CDR1 SEHNR, CDR2 FQNEAQ (reference sequence). The CDR3 runs to 14 residues. With V trimmed by 5 bases and J by 6 bases, 9 bases remained unmatched. The CDR3 DNA is TGTGCCAGCAGCCCCCCGGACAGGGAAGGCGAGCAGTACTTC. This translates into CASSPPDREGEQYF. The variable domain in full, completed from reference TRBV7-9 and TRBJ2-7, reads DTGVSQNPRHKITKRGQNVTFRCDPISEHNRLYWYRQTLGQGPEFLTYFQNEAQLEKSRLLSDRFSAERPKGSFSTLEIQRTEQGDSAMYLCASSPPDREGEQYFGPGTRLTVT.

This rearrangement joins TRBV11-2 to TRBJ2-3; D unresolved. The germline V and J ends were trimmed by 6 bases and 6 bases, with 7 bases remaining between them. Germline V lookup: CDR1 SGHAT, CDR2 FQNNGV. The CDR3 is 11 amino acids. CDR3 DNA: TGTGCCAGCAGATTGGGGGATACGCAGTATTTT. Amino acid sequence: CASRLGDTQYF.

In its sample, this clone was seen a few times. The chain carries TRBV6-5 and TRBJ1-1; D might be TRBD1 (5 bases). CDR1 is MNHEY and CDR2 is SVGAGI in the germline V gene. The CDR3 runs to 15 residues. V was pared by 2 bases and J by 0 bases, with 10 bases between. In DNA, the CDR3 is TGTGCCAGCAGTTACCCTGGGGGTCTGAACACTGAAGCTTTCTTT. Protein product: CASSYPGGLNTEAFF.

This clone was counted a few times. The CDR3 loop reads CAISGSSGANVLTF. The CDR3 bases are TGTGCCATCAGTGGGAGCTCTGGGGCCAACGTCCTGACTTTC. The V gene is TRBV10-3, the J gene TRBJ2-6, with D uncertain. The germline gives CDR1 ENHRY, CDR2 SYGVKD. The CDR3 loop spans 14 amino acids. V was cut by 4 bases and J by 0 bases, with 4 bases left in between.

The chain joins TRBV30 to TRBJ1-5; D call uncertain. The CDR3 consists of 13 residues. Germline CDR1 is GTSNPN and CDR2 is SVGIG (reference sequence). V lost 5 bases to trimming and J lost 0 bases, with 8 bases between them. CDR3 amino acids: CAWVNCSNQPQHF. Here the CDR3 DNA reads TGTGCCTGGGTGAACTGTAGCAATCAGCCCCAGCATTTT. The full variable domain, completed using reference TRBV30 and TRBJ1-5, is SQTIHQWPATLVQPVGSPLSLECTVEGTSNPNLYWYRQAAGRGLQLLFYSVGIGQISSEVPQNLSASRPQDRQFILSSKKLLLSDSGFYLCAWVNCSNQPQHFGDGTRLSIL.

The chain recombines TRBV5-5 with TRBJ1-1; a possible D gene is TRBD1 (5 bases). Between the trimmed V and J ends, which lost 4 bases and 7 bases, there was a span of 17 bases. Germline CDR1 SGHKS, CDR2 YYEKEE (reference sequence). The CDR3 runs to 14 residues. CDR3 sequence reads: CASSLGGLQSEAFF. The DNA for the CDR3 is TGTGCCAGCAGCCTGGGGGGTTTACAGAGTGAAGCTTTCTTT.

The rearrangement links TRBV28 to TRBJ1-2, with D perhaps matching TRBD1 (5 bases). The length of the CDR3 is 13 residues. Germline V gene sequence: CDR1 MDHEN, CDR2 SYDVKM. Trimming pared 7 bases from V and 6 bases from J, leaving 15 bases between. CDR3 loop: CASNWGPGNGYTF. In nucleotides, the CDR3 is TGTGCCAGCAATTGGGGCCCAGGGAATGGCTACACCTTC.